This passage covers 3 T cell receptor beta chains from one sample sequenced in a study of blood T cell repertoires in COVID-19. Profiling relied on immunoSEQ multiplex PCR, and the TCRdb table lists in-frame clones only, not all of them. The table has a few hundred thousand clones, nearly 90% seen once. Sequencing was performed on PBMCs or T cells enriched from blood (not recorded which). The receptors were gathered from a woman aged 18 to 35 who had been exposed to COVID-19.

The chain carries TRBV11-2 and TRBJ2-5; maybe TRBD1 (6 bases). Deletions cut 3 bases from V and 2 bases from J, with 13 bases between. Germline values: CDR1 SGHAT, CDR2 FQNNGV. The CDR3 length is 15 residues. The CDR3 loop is CASSFRQATQETQYF. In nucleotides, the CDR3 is TGTGCCAGCAGCTTCCGACAGGCAACACAAGAGACCCAGTACTTC.

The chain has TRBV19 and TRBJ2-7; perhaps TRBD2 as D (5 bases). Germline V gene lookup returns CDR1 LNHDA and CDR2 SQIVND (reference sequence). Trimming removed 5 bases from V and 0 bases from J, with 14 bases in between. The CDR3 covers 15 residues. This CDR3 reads CASSPGGSSSYEQYF. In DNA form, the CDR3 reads TGTGCCAGTAGTCCCGGAGGATCGAGCTCCTACGAGCAGTACTTC.

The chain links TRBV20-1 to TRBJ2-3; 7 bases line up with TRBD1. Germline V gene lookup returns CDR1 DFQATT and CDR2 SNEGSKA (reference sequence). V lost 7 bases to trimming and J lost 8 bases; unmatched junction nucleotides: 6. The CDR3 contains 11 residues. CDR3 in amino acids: CSGEDRVTQYF. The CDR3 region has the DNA TGCAGTGGTGAAGACAGGGTTACGCAGTATTTT.